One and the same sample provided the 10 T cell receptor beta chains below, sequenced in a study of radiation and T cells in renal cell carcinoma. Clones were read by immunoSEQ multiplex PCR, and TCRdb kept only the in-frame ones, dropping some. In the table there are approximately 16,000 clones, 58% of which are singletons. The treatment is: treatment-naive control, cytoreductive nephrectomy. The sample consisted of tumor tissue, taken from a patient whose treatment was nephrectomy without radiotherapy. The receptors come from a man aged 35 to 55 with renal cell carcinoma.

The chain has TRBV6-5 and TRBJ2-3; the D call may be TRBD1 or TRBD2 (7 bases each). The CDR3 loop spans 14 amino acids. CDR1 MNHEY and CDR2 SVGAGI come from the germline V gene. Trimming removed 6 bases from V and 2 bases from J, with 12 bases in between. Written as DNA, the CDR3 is TGTGCCAGCAGCCCAGGGGGGGACACAGATACGCAGTATTTT. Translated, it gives CASSPGGDTDTQYF.

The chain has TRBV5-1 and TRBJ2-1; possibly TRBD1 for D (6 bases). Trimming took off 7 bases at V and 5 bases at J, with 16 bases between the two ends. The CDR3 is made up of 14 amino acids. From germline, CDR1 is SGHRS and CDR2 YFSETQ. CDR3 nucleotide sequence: TGCGCCAGCTACCGAGGGGGTGGCAACAATGAGCAGTTCTTC. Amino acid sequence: CASYRGGGNNEQFF.

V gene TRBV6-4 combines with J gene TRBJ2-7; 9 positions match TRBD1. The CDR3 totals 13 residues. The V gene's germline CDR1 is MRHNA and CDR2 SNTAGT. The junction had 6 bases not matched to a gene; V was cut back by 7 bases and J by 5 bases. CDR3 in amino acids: CASIGTGLHEQYF. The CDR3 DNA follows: TGTGCCAGCATCGGGACAGGGTTGCACGAGCAGTACTTC.

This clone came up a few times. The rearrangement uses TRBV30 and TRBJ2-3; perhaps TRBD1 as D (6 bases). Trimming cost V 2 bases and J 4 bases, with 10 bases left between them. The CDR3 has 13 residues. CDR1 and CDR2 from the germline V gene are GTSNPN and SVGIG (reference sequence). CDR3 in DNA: TGTGCCTGGAGTTGGGCAGGGGCAGATACGCAGTATTTT. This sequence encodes CAWSWAGADTQYF.

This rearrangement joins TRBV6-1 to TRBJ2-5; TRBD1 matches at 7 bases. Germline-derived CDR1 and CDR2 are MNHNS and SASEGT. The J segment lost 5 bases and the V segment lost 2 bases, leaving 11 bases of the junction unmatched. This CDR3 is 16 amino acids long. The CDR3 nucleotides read TGTGCCAGCAGTGAAAAAGTGAGGGGGCGGAGGGAGACCCAGTACTTC. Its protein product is CASSEKVRGRRETQYF.

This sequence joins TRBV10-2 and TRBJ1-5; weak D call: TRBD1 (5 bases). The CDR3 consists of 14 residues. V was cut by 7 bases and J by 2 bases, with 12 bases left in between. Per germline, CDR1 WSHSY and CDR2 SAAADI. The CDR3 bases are TGCGCCAGCACCCAAGGAGGGGGCAATCAGCCCCAGCATTTT. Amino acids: CASTQGGGNQPQHF.

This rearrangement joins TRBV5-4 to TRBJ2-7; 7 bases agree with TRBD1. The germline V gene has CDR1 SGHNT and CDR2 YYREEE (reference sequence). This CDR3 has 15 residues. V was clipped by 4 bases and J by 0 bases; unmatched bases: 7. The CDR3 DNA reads TGTGCCAGCAGCGAGACAGGGTTTGGCTCCTACGAGCAGTACTTC. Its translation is CASSETGFGSYEQYF.

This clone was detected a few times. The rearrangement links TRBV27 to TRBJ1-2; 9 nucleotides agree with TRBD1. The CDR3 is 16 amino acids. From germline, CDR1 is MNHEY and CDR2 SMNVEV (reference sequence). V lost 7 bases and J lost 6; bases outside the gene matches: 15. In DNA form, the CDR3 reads TGTGCCAGCACCGCAAGGGGACAGGGAGGCAGCGATGGCTACACCTTC. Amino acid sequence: CASTARGQGGSDGYTF.

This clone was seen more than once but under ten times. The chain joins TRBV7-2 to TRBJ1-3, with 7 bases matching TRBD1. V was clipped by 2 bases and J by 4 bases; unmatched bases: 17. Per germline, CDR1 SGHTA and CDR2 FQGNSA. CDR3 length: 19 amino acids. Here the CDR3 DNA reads TGTGCCAGCAGCTTATGGTTTAGACAGGGCACTTATGTAGGAAACACCATATATTTT. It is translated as CASSLWFRQGTYVGNTIYF.

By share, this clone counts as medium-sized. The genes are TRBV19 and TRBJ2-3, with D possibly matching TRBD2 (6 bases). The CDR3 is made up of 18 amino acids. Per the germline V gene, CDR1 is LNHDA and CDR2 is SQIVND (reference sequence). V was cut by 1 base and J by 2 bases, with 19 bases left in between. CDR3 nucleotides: TGTGCCAGTAGTATAGGATTCCGGGGGACCTATCCCACAGATACGCAGTATTTT. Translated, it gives CASSIGFRGTYPTDTQYF. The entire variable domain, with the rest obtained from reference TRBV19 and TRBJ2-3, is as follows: DGGITQSPKYLFRKEGQNVTLSCEQNLNHDAMYWYRQDPGQGLRLIYYSQIVNDFQKGDIAEGYSVSREKKESFPLTVTSAQKNPTAFYLCASSIGFRGTYPTDTQYFGPGTRLTVL.